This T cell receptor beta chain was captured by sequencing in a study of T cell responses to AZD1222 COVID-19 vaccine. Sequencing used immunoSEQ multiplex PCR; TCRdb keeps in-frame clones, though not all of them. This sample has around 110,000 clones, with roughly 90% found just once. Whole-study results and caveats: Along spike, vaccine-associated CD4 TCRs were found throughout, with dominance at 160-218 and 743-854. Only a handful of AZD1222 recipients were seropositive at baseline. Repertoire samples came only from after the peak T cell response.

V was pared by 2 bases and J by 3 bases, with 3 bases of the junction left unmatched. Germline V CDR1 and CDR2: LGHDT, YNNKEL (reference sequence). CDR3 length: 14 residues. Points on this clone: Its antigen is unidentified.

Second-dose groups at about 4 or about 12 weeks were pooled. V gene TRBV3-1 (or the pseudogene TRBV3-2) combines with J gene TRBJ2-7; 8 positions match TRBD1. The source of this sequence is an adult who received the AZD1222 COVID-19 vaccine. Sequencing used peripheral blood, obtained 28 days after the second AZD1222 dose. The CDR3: CASSQQGADYEQYF. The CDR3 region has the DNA TGTGCCAGCAGCCAACAGGGGGCGGACTACGAGCAGTACTTC.